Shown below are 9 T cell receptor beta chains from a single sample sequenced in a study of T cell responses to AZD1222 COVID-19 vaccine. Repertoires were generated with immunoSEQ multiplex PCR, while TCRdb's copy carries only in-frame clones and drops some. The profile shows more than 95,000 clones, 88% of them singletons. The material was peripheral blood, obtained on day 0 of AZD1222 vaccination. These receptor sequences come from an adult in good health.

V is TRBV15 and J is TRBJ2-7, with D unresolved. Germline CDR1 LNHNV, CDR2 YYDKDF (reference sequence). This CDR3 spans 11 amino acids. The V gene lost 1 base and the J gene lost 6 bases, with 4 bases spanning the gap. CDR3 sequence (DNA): TGTGCCACCAGCAGAGCAGGCGAGCAGTACTTC. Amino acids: CATSRAGEQYF.

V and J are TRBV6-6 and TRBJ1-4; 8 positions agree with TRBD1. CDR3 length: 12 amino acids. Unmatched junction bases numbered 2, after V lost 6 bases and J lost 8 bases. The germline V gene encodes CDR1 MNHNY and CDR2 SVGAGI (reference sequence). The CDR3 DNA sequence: TGTGCCAGCAGAGGACAGGGAGAAAAACTGTTTTTT. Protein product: CASRGQGEKLFF.

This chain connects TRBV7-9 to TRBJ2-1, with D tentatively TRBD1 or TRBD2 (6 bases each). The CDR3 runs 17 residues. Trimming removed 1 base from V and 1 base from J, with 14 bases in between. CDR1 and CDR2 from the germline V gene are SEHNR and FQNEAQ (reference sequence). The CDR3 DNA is TGTGCCAGCAGCTTAGGAGGGGGGTATGGGTCCTACAATGAGCAGTTCTTC. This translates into CASSLGGGYGSYNEQFF.

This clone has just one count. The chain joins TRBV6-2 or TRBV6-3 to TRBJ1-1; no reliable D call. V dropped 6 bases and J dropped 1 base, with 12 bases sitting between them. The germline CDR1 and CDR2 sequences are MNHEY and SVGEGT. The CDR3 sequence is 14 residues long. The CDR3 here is CASSPGPGNTEAFF. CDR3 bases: TGTGCCAGCAGCCCCGGACCGGGGAACACTGAAGCTTTCTTT.

The CDR3 nucleotides read TGTGCCAGCAGCCTAACAGCGGGGTCAGATACGCAGTATTTT. This translates into CASSLTAGSDTQYF. The chain links TRBV3-1 (or the pseudogene TRBV3-2) to TRBJ2-3; TRBD2 matches at 7 bases. Per germline, CDR1 LGHDT and CDR2 YNNKEL (reference sequence). Trimming cost V 4 bases and J 4 bases; bases outside gene matches: 5. The CDR3 runs to 14 residues.

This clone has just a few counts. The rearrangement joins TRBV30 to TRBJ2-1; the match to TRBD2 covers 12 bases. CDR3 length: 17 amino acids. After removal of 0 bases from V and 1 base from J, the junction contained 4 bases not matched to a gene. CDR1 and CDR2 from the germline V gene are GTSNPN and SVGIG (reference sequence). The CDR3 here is CAWSVRTSGNSYNEQFF. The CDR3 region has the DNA TGTGCCTGGAGTGTAAGGACTAGCGGGAATTCCTACAATGAGCAGTTCTTC.

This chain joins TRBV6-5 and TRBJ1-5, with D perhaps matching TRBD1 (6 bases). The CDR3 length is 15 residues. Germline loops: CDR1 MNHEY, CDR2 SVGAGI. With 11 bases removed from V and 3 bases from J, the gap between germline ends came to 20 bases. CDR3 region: CASLKDRAINQPQHF. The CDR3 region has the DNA TGTGCCTCCCTGAAGGACAGAGCAATCAATCAGCCCCAGCATTTT.

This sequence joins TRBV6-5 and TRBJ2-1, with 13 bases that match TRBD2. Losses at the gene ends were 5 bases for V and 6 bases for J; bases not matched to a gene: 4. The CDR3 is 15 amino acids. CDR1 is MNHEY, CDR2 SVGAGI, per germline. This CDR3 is CASSLTSGGANEQFF. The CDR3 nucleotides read TGTGCCAGCAGTCTCACTAGCGGGGGGGCCAATGAGCAGTTCTTC.

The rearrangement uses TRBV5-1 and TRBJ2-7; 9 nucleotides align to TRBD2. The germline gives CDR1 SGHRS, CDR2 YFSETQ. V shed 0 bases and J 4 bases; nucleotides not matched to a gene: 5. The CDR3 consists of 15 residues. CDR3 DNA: TGCGCCAGCAGCTTGGATCTAGCGGGGCCATACGAGCAGTACTTC. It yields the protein CASSLDLAGPYEQYF.